Described below is a single TCR beta chain sequence and its context. Antigen unknown. This was the immunoSEQ version 4 assay in survey mode. Sequencing used immunoSEQ multiplex PCR; TCRdb keeps in-frame clones, though not all of them. The sample lists under 35,000 clones; around 70% were seen once. These data are taken from a study of persistence of HIV-infected CD4 T cells. Study-wide results and caveats: TCRbeta richness was lower in CMV- and Gag-responding cells than in anti-CD3/anti-CD28-responding cells. Within sorted populations, more oligoclonal TCRs accompanied more oligoclonal proviruses.

Germline V gene data show CDR1 as MNHEY and CDR2 as SVGEGT. CDR3 length: 16 residues. The V gene lost 6 bases and the J gene lost 1 base, with 18 bases spanning the gap. An overlapping HIV-1 Gag peptide pool stimulated these cells at roughly 0.97 ug/peptide/mL. CD4+ T cells upregulating both CD40 ligand and CD69 were sorted as responding cells. Donors had undetectable plasma HIV-1 RNA, under 50 copies/mL, for 4+ years. This sequence was found in an adult man with HIV who was CMV-seropositive. The material was CD4+ T cells sorted from PBMCs after approximately 19-hour stimulation, obtained from a patient who received antiretroviral therapy. This rearrangement joins TRBV6-2 or TRBV6-3 to TRBJ1-2; D perhaps matches TRBD1 (6 bases). CDR3 region: CASSTTSIGGNYGYTF. The CDR3 nucleotides read TGTGCCAGCAGCACGACGTCTATAGGGGGTAACTATGGCTACACCTTC.